This T cell receptor (beta chain) was recovered during a study of cytomegalovirus exposure and HLA in healthy donors. Study-level results: DRB1 had the most TCR associations and HLA-C the fewest, a later analysis found, with rates varying by HLA locus. Looking again later, the authors saw that most CMV-associated TCR beta chains seemed HLA-restricted. Researchers reported in a later analysis that a missense DCLRE1C variant was tied to TCR beta V- and J-gene trimming. Fewer than 200 TCR beta chains were listed as cytomegalovirus-associated.

In the PCR, 60 Vbeta and 13 Jbeta primers were used. Profiling relied on immunoSEQ multiplex PCR, and the TCRdb table lists in-frame clones only, not all of them. The sample includes under 200,000 clones, 75% to 90% seen only once; the top ten take about 6.3%. The V end lost 1 base, the J end lost 3 bases, and 9 bases lay between the germline ends. The CDR3 is 13 amino acids. CDR1 and CDR2 from the germline V gene are SQVTM and ANQGSEA. This clone occurred a few times. Antigen specificity is unknown. Other DNA sequences from this sample encode an identical CDR3 as well. This receptor was obtained from a male donor in good health and CMV-seropositive. The chain uses TRBV29-1 and TRBJ1-1, with D possibly TRBD1 on 6 matching bases. Sequenced material: PBMCs. CDR3 sequence reads: CSVEVRGYTEAFF. The CDR3 nucleotides read TGCAGCGTTGAAGTCAGGGGATACACTGAAGCTTTCTTT.